This T cell receptor beta chain was obtained from a study of blood T cell repertoires in COVID-19. Profiling relied on immunoSEQ multiplex PCR, and the TCRdb table lists in-frame clones only, not all of them. The sample yields a few hundred thousand clones, over 75% seen once. The germline gives CDR1 SQVTM, CDR2 ANQGSEA. CDR3 length: 14 amino acids. Trimming cost V 4 bases and J 1 base, with 11 bases left between them. The source of this sequence is a woman aged 30 to 39 who had recovered from COVID-19. The chain employs TRBV29-1 and TRBJ1-3; D is ambiguous. The sequencing sample was made of PBMCs or T cells enriched from blood (not recorded which). As DNA, the CDR3 is TGCAGCGTTGTGGGCAGATATTCTGGAAACACCATATATTTT. Translating gives CSVVGRYSGNTIYF.